This T cell receptor beta chain originates from a study of T cells after yellow fever vaccination (dated by TCRdb to about 2019). Concerning the study at large: Libraries from fractions with low cell numbers were prepared with the SMART-Seq v4 Ultra Low Input RNA kit. To track T-cell clones before and after primary and booster YFV17D yellow fever vaccination, bulk TCR alpha and beta repertoires were sequenced longitudinally. Two healthy male donors made up the cohort, one aged 18 to 30 years and the other aged 30 to 40 years. Blood samples were taken at several timepoints before and after primary and secondary immunization, and bulk PBMC replicates and cell subsets were isolated.

Beyond this particular receptor, the publication reports: Because the study included only a couple of donors, the extent to which the findings can be generalized is limited. Most clones expanded after primary vaccination were re-detected after the booster (almost 97% of CD4 and around 88% of CD8), suggesting broad memory maintenance. The secondary T-cell response was weaker than the primary response but faster, peaking on day 5 instead of day 15. Because abundant contaminating clonotypes from the bulk population could be contained in FACS-sorted repertoires, computational filtering was required. A small fraction of clonotypes appeared in both the CD4 and CD8 compartments, likely as a result of convergent recombination.

The cysteine opens and the phenylalanine closes a CDR3 of 14 amino acids. The entry retains the CDR3 DNA only, 42 bases that are in frame from base 1. V loses 5 bases of germline sequence and J loses 4 bases, and the interval between the two ends is 15 bases. The CDR1 and CDR2 encoded by the germline V gene are SGHAT and FQNNGV. Note on this clonotype: Its antigen target is currently unknown. The sample holds no much larger clone one base away, and base qualities are not on file.

TCR cDNA was made using 5'RACE template switching, a step that added a universal primer site and unique molecular identifiers. cDNA synthesis was primed from both the TCR alpha and TCR beta constant segments. Libraries were amplified in two PCR steps, with sample barcodes and sequencing adapters added in the second step. Sequencing of the libraries was done on either Illumina HiSeq 2500 (2x100 bp) or NovaSeq (2x150 bp). For the original study's pipeline: MIGEC was used to demultiplex reads and collapse the reads into UMI consensus sequences, and MiXCR was used for V(D)J alignment. Using edgeR on replicate PBMC samples, clonotypes were called vaccine-responding if FDR was below 0.01 and the log2 fold change was above 5 up to day 15. Bulk clonotypes were assigned CD4 or CD8 identity according to which sequenced CD4 or CD8 repertoire held them at higher abundance. TCRdb reprocessing: public reads trimmed at Q25 with fastp, clones called with MiXCR, in-frame beta chains kept. All rows with the same CDR3 protein become a single entry with the most common DNA and genes. V and J calls and clone size were set by TCRdb, not the authors. The sample data list a few hundred thousand distinct CDR3 sequences, and about 19% of these were observed just once. The top ten clonotypes cover approximately 15% of the sample.

Explained via the paper, the treatment or condition label denotes: live attenuated yellow fever vaccine strain. At every blood-draw timepoint, two biological replicates of bulk PBMCs were collected. PBMCs were isolated from peripheral blood using a standard Ficoll-Paque protocol. TriZol was used to extract RNA from bulk PBMCs, from CD4 and CD8 fractions, and from dextramer-positive and dextramer-negative fractions. Sequencing was performed on PBMCs, taken 15 days after the yellow fever booster vaccination. This TCR came from a man aged 25-45 years who received the YFV17D yellow fever vaccine. The receptor chain draws on TRBV11-2 and TRBJ2-7; confidence is insufficient to name the D gene. CDR3 protein: CASSKTDGEYEQYF. The DNA reads as follows: TGTGCCAGCAGCAAGACGGACGGTGAATACGAGCAGTACTTC.